A single sample gave rise to the 4 T cell receptor beta chains below, sequenced in a study of cytomegalovirus exposure and HLA in healthy donors. The PCR employed 60 Vbeta primers together with 13 Jbeta primers. Profiled with immunoSEQ multiplex PCR; TCRdb holds only in-frame clones, not every one. This sample has approximately 150,000 clones, with just under 80% found just once. Sequenced material: PBMCs. These receptors were collected from a woman in her forties or fifties in good health and CMV-seropositive.

The chain combines TRBV11-2 with TRBJ1-1; D is uncertain. Looked up from germline, CDR1 is SGHAT and CDR2 is FQNNGV. V lost 5 bases to trimming and J lost 2 bases, with 12 bases between them. The CDR3 sequence is 14 residues long. The CDR3 is CASSPRGPNTEAFF. The DNA for the CDR3 is TGTGCCAGCAGCCCTCGAGGGCCTAACACTGAAGCTTTCTTT.

The chain has TRBV15 and TRBJ2-5; tentatively, D is TRBD2 (6 bases). This CDR3 spans 16 amino acids. Trimming cost V 0 bases and J 4 bases, with 15 bases left between them. Germline assignment: CDR1 LNHNV and CDR2 YYDKDF (reference sequence). The CDR3 here is CATSRDGTQLLETQYF. The CDR3 nucleotides are TGTGCCACCAGCAGAGATGGGACTCAGCTACTAGAGACCCAGTACTTC.

The rearrangement uses TRBV11-2 and TRBJ2-7; D gene uncertain. Germline V gene data show CDR1 as SGHAT and CDR2 as FQNNGV. The germline V and J ends were trimmed by 5 bases and 6 bases, with 8 bases remaining between them. The CDR3 contains 11 residues. The CDR3 is CASSTTREQYF. For the CDR3, the DNA is TGTGCCAGCAGCACCACACGCGAGCAGTACTTC.

On this clone: One end of the junction does not line up with germline, which may come from a read error. This chain connects TRBV19 to TRBJ2-3; 7 bases fit TRBD1. This CDR3 has 12 residues. Germline assignment: CDR1 LNHDA and CDR2 SQIVND (reference sequence). CDR3 loop: CASSIRTGGYSF. CDR3 nucleotides: TGTGCCAGTAGTATCCGGACAGGCGGGTACTCTTTT.